This TCR beta chain was retrieved from a study of PD-L1 blockade in urothelial cancer. Whole-study context: Timepoints chosen for blood analysis were 3 weeks (second dose) and 6 weeks after treatment start.

V gave up 0 bases and J gave up 8 bases, with 16 bases separating them. Germline V CDR1 and CDR2: LNHNV, YYDKDF (reference sequence). This CDR3 contains 15 residues. The sample holds one count of this clone. Time point in this sample: peripheral blood 6 weeks after treatment start. Measured with immunoSEQ multiplex PCR; TCRdb has only the in-frame clones, and not every one. This sample has 50,000 or so clones, with around 88% found just once. The rearrangement links TRBV15 to TRBJ1-2; a weak D match, TRBD1 (5 bases). The sequencing used PBMCs, collected around atezolizumab (anti-PD-L1) treatment. The TCR originated in a man in his sixties with urothelial cancer. The CDR3 sequence: CATSRDHSTVWGYTF. The CDR3 DNA reads TGTGCCACCAGCAGAGATCATTCGACAGTTTGGGGCTACACCTTC.